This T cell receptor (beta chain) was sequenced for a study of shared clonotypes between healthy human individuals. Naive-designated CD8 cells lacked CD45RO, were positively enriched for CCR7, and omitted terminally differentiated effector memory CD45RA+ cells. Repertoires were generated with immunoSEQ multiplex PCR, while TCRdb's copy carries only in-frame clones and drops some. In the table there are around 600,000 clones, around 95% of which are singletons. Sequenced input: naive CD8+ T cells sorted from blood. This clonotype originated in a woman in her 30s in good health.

For the CDR3, the DNA is TGTGCCAGCAGCCAAGATTCCCCCTGGGGGGAGTCGACAGATACGCAGTATTTT. Translating it yields CASSQDSPWGESTDTQYF. This chain joins TRBV14 and TRBJ2-3, with a possible D match to TRBD2 (6 bases). The V end lost 0 bases, the J end lost 3 bases, and 19 bases lay between the germline ends. This CDR3 spans 18 amino acids. The germline V gene encodes CDR1 SGHDN and CDR2 FVKESK.